Sequencing of this T cell receptor (beta chain) was carried out in a study of T cell responses to AZD1222 COVID-19 vaccine. The study, taken as a whole, reports: Regions left unmutated in variants are reportedly the target of nearly half of spike-specific TCRs. Distributed over spike, vaccine-associated CD4 TCRs predominated at 160-218 and 743-854. Most donors were white British and more were female, and clonal diversity was possibly underestimated.

TCRdb's table, derived via immunoSEQ multiplex PCR, lists solely in-frame clones and lacks some. This sample has tens of thousands of clones; 70% to 90% occur once, and the top ten carry about 9.9%. Comments on this clone: Its cognate antigen is unknown.

Analysis merged second doses at about 4 or about 12 weeks. Trimming removed 0 bases from V and 0 bases from J, with 5 bases in between. There are 14 residues in the CDR3. The V gene's germline CDR1 is LGHDT and CDR2 YNNKEL (reference sequence). The clonotype was recovered from an adult who received the AZD1222 COVID-19 vaccine. This sample comprised peripheral blood, obtained 28 days after the second AZD1222 dose. The chain recombines TRBV3-1 (or the pseudogene TRBV3-2) with TRBJ1-1; D gene uncertain. CDR3 coding DNA: TGTGCCAGCAGCCAAGACAACATGAACACTGAAGCTTTCTTT. Encoded protein: CASSQDNMNTEAFF.